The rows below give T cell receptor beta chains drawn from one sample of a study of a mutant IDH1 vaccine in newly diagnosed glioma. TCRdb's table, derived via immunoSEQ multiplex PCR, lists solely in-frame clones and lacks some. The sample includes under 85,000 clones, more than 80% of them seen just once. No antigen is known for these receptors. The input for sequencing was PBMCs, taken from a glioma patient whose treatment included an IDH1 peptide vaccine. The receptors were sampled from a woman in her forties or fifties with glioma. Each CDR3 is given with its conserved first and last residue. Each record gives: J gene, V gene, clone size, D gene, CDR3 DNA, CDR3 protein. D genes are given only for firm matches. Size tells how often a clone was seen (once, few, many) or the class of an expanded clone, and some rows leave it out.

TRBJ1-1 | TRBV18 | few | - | TGTGCCAGCTCAGGTGGCGGAGCCGAAGCTTTCTTT | CASSGGGAEAFF
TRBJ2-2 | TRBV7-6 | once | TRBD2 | TGTGCCAGCAGCGGGCGGGGGGCCGGGGAGCTGTTTTTT | CASSGRGAGELFF
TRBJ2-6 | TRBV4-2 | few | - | TGTGCCAGCAGCCAAGCTTGGCGGTCTGGGGCCAACGTCCTGACTTTC | CASSQAWRSGANVLTF
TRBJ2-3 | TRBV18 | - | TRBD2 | TGTGCCAGCTCACAAGTTAGCGGGAGCGCCCCAGATACGCAGTATTTT | CASSQVSGSAPDTQYF
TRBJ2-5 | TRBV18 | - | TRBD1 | TGTGCCAGCTCACCGAACCGTCACGGGACAGCGGAGACCCAGTACTTC | CASSPNRHGTAETQYF
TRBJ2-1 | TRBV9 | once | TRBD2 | TGTGCCAGCAGCGTAGAAGGTAGCGGGAGTTATGGTGAGCAGTTCTTC | CASSVEGSGSYGEQFF
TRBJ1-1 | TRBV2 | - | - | TGTGCCAGCCCCCAGGGTAGGTTTCTGGACACTGAAGCTTTCTTT | CASPQGRFLDTEAFF
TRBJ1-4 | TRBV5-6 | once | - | TGTGCCAGCAGTGAGCCTAGCCATGAAAAACTGTTTTTT | CASSEPSHEKLFF
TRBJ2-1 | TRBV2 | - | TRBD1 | TGTGCCAGCAGTGAAAGGACAGGGGGAGAGGATGAGCAGTTCTTC | CASSERTGGEDEQFF
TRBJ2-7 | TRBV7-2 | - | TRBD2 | TGTGCCAGCAGCTTCTATACTAGCGGGAGTGACGAGCAGTACTTC | CASSFYTSGSDEQYF
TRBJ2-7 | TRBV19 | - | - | TGTGCCAGTAGTATACGGGTTAGCCCCATAGGAAAAGACGAGCAGTACTTC | CASSIRVSPIGKDEQYF
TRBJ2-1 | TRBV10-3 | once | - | TGTGCCATCAGTGAGTCTTTCCCACTGAGTAGAGGGTTCAATGAGCAGTTCTTC | CAISESFPLSRGFNEQFF
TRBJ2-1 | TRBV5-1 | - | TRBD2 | TGCGCCAGCAGCTTGGCGCTAGCGGACTACAATGAGCAGTTCTTC | CASSLALADYNEQFF
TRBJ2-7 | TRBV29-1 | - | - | TGCAGCGTTGAAGCCGGCAGCGACGAGCAGTACTTC | CSVEAGSDEQYF
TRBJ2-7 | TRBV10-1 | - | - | TGCGCCAGCAGTGAGTCAAGAGGCGAGCAGTACTTC | CASSESRGEQYF
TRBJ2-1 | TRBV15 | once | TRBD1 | TGTGCCACCAGCAACCCAGGGAGGGACAGGGGTAATGAGCAGTTCTTC | CATSNPGRDRGNEQFF
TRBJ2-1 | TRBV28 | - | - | TGTGCCAGCAGTCTCTCAAGCTCCTACAATGAGCAGTTCTTC | CASSLSSSYNEQFF
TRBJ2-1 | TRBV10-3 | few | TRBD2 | TGTGCCATCAGTGAGTTTAGTGGCGGGAGGAGGCCCAATGAGCAGTTCTTC | CAISEFSGGRRPNEQFF
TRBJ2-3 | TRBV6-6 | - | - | TGTGCCAGCACCACAGCCACAGATACGCAGTATTTT | CASTTATDTQYF
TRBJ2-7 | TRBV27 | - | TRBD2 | TGTGCCAGCAGGGGGCTAGCGGGAGGGTCCTACGAGCAGTACTTC | CASRGLAGGSYEQYF
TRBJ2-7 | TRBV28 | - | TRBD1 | TGTGCCAGCCCCTGTGTGGACAGGGCCTCCTACGAGCAGTACTTC | CASPCVDRASYEQYF
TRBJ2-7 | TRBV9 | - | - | TGTGCCAGCAGTCCCTCAGCGGGCTGGGACGAGCAGTACTTC | CASSPSAGWDEQYF
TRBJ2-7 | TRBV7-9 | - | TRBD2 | TGTGCCAGCAGCCGTACGGGGGGGACTCCCTCCTACGAGCAGTACTTC | CASSRTGGTPSYEQYF
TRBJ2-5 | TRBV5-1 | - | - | TGCGCCAGCTCTGAGTACCAAGAGACCCAGTACTTC | CASSEYQETQYF
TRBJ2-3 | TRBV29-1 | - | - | TGCAGCGTTGAAAATAATATGGTCGATACGCAGTATTTT | CSVENNMVDTQYF
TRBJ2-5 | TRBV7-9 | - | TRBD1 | TGTGCCAGCAGCCACGACTGGACAGGGATCCAAGAGACCCAGTACTTC | CASSHDWTGIQETQYF
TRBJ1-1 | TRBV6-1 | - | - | TGTGCCAGCAGTGAATGGGGGGGGAGGATGAACACTGAAGCTTTCTTT | CASSEWGGRMNTEAFF
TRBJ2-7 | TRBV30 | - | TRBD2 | TGTGCCTGGAGCCTGGGACTAGCGGCAAGCTCCTACGAGCAGTACTTC | CAWSLGLAASSYEQYF
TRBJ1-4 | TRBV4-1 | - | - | TGCGCCACCTCTCCGGGGGCCAGTGAGGCTAATGAAAAACTGTTTTTT | CATSPGASEANEKLFF